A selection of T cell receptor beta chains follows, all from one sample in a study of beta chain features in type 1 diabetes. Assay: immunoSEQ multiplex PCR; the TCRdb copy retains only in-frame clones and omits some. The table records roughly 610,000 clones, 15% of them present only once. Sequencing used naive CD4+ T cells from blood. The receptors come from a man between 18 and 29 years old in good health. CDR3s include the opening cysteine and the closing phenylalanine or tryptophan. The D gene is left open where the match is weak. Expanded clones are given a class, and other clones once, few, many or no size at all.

DNA: TGTGCCAGCAGTTACTCTGGGACAGCAGATACGCAGTATTTT
CDR3: CASSYSGTADTQYF
size: NA
D: TRBD1
V: TRBV6-5
J: TRBJ2-3

DNA: TGTGCCAGCAGCAAGGATACTAAGGTCAACGAGCAGTACTTC
CDR3: CASSKDTKVNEQYF
size: NA
D: NA
V: TRBV5-4
J: TRBJ2-7

DNA: TGTGCCAGTAGCCGGGCCTGGGCCGGGGAGCTGTTTTTT
CDR3: CASSRAWAGELFF
size: few
D: NA
V: TRBV11-2
J: TRBJ2-2

DNA: TGTGCCAGCAGGCTCAGCAATCAGCCCCAGCATTTT
CDR3: CASRLSNQPQHF
size: NA
D: NA
V: TRBV28
J: TRBJ1-5

DNA: TGCAGCGGGGACAGGGGGACCGGGGAGCTGTTTTTT
CDR3: CSGDRGTGELFF
size: few
D: TRBD1
V: TRBV29-1
J: TRBJ2-2

DNA: TGTGCCAGCAGCTTAGAGGGTTCACCCCTCCACTTT
CDR3: CASSLEGSPLHF
size: NA
D: NA
V: TRBV7-2
J: TRBJ1-6

DNA: TGTGCCATACGGGAGCAGTACTTC
CDR3: CAIREQYF
size: NA
D: NA
V: TRBV6-5
J: TRBJ2-7

DNA: TGTGCCAGCAGCCGAGGATGGAACAATGAGCAGTTCTTC
CDR3: CASSRGWNNEQFF
size: few
D: NA
V: TRBV7-3
J: TRBJ2-1

DNA: TGCAGCGTTGAATATAGGTGGGGGGAGCTGTTTTTT
CDR3: CSVEYRWGELFF
size: NA
D: NA
V: TRBV29-1
J: TRBJ2-2

DNA: TGCGCCAGCAGCTTGGGGGACAGGGCTGTCGTCTACGAGCAGTACTTC
CDR3: CASSLGDRAVVYEQYF
size: NA
D: TRBD1
V: TRBV5-1
J: TRBJ2-7

DNA: TGCGCCAGCAGCCAAGATTTGGGGGGGAATCAGCCCCAGCATTTT
CDR3: CASSQDLGGNQPQHF
size: NA
D: NA
V: TRBV4-3
J: TRBJ1-5

DNA: TGTGCCAGCAGTTTCGGACGGAGGAACACTGAAGCTTTCTTT
CDR3: CASSFGRRNTEAFF
size: NA
D: NA
V: TRBV13
J: TRBJ1-1

DNA: TGTGCCAGCAGTTCACCCCGGGACAGGCTGAACTATGGCTACACCTTC
CDR3: CASSSPRDRLNYGYTF
size: NA
D: TRBD1
V: TRBV6-6
J: TRBJ1-2

DNA: TGCGCCAGCTCACGGAGAAATAGCTCTGGGGCCAACGTCCTGACTTTC
CDR3: CASSRRNSSGANVLTF
size: NA
D: NA
V: TRBV4-1
J: TRBJ2-6

DNA: TGTGCCAGCAGTTACGGCGGGGGGGTGAAAAATGAGCAGTTCTTC
CDR3: CASSYGGGVKNEQFF
size: NA
D: TRBD2
V: TRBV6-6
J: TRBJ2-1

DNA: TGCAGCGTTGATGAGACAGGGGGACGTAGTGAGCAGTACTTC
CDR3: CSVDETGGRSEQYF
size: few
D: TRBD1
V: TRBV29-1
J: TRBJ2-7

DNA: TGTGCCAGCAGCTTAGTTCGGGGGGCCTCGGTCACAGATACGCAGTATTTT
CDR3: CASSLVRGASVTDTQYF
size: NA
D: NA
V: TRBV11-2
J: TRBJ2-3

DNA: TGTGCCTGGGCAGCGGGGCGGAATTCACCCCTCCACTTT
CDR3: CAWAAGRNSPLHF
size: NA
D: NA
V: TRBV30
J: TRBJ1-6

DNA: TGTGCCAGCAGCTTTTCACGGACGGTGCGGGATGGAGATACGCAGTATTTT
CDR3: CASSFSRTVRDGDTQYF
size: NA
D: NA
V: TRBV7-2
J: TRBJ2-3

DNA: TGTGCCAGCTCACGAGACAGGGTTGCAACTAATGAAAAACTGTTTTTT
CDR3: CASSRDRVATNEKLFF
size: NA
D: TRBD1
V: TRBV18
J: TRBJ1-4

DNA: TGTGCCAGCTCACGGGTTTTCGGTGACGATGAGCAGTTCTTC
CDR3: CASSRVFGDDEQFF
size: few
D: NA
V: TRBV18
J: TRBJ2-1

DNA: TGTGCCAGCAGCTTGGGGACTAGTTACACCGGGGAGCTGTTTTTT
CDR3: CASSLGTSYTGELFF
size: few
D: TRBD2
V: TRBV13
J: TRBJ2-2

DNA: TGTGCCAGCAGTCCATCGAACACCGGGGAGCTGTTTTTT
CDR3: CASSPSNTGELFF
size: NA
D: NA
V: TRBV28
J: TRBJ2-2

DNA: TGTGCCAGCAGTTTCCGTGGATTAGCGGGGGTTAATGAGCAGTTCTTC
CDR3: CASSFRGLAGVNEQFF
size: NA
D: TRBD2
V: TRBV27
J: TRBJ2-1

DNA: TGTGCCACCAGCAGAGATAGTTATGGCTACACCTTC
CDR3: CATSRDSYGYTF
size: few
D: NA
V: TRBV15
J: TRBJ1-2

DNA: TGTGCCAGCAGCGTAGTGGGCGGGGAGCTGTTTTTT
CDR3: CASSVVGGELFF
size: few
D: NA
V: TRBV9
J: TRBJ2-2

DNA: TGTGCCAGCACCCACCCCGGACAGGGTTCTATAACCGGGGAGCTGTTTTTT
CDR3: CASTHPGQGSITGELFF
size: few
D: TRBD1
V: TRBV7-2
J: TRBJ2-2

DNA: TGCGCCAGCAGCTTGGATGGCAGCACAGATACGCAGTATTTT
CDR3: CASSLDGSTDTQYF
size: NA
D: NA
V: TRBV5-1
J: TRBJ2-3

DNA: TGCGCCAGCAGCTTCAGGGGTTATGGCTACACCTTC
CDR3: CASSFRGYGYTF
size: few
D: NA
V: TRBV5-1
J: TRBJ1-2

DNA: TGTGCCAGCAGTTACTCTGGGACAGGGACCTACGAGCAGTACTTC
CDR3: CASSYSGTGTYEQYF
size: NA
D: TRBD1
V: TRBV6-5
J: TRBJ2-7

DNA: TGTGCCAGCAGCTTTTGGCCCCCCGGACAGTTGAACACTGAAGCTTTCTTT
CDR3: CASSFWPPGQLNTEAFF
size: NA
D: NA
V: TRBV7-9
J: TRBJ1-1

DNA: TGTGCCTGGGCGCTGGGACAGGGGGCCCCAGATACGCAGTATTTT
CDR3: CAWALGQGAPDTQYF
size: NA
D: TRBD1
V: TRBV30
J: TRBJ2-3

DNA: TGTGCCAGCATCAAACAGGGTAGAGGGAACACCGGGGAGCTGTTTTTT
CDR3: CASIKQGRGNTGELFF
size: NA
D: NA
V: TRBV11-2
J: TRBJ2-2

DNA: TGTGCCAGCAGTTTTGGGCAGGGGATATACGAGCAGTACTTC
CDR3: CASSFGQGIYEQYF
size: few
D: NA
V: TRBV28
J: TRBJ2-7

DNA: TGTGCCAGCAGCCATAGGGACAGAAGGAACACTGAAGCTTTCTTT
CDR3: CASSHRDRRNTEAFF
size: few
D: TRBD1
V: TRBV5-4
J: TRBJ1-1

DNA: TGTGCCAGCAGCGTAGTCGGGGCGAACACCGGGGAGCTGTTTTTT
CDR3: CASSVVGANTGELFF
size: NA
D: NA
V: TRBV9
J: TRBJ2-2

DNA: TGTGCCAGCAGCTTGGGCTTCTTATATGGCTACACCTTC
CDR3: CASSLGFLYGYTF
size: few
D: NA
V: TRBV7-9
J: TRBJ1-2

DNA: TGTGCCAGCAGTCTCCGGCGACAGGGCTTTCAGCCCCAGCATTTT
CDR3: CASSLRRQGFQPQHF
size: NA
D: TRBD1
V: TRBV28
J: TRBJ1-5

DNA: TGCGCCAGCAGCGTGACTTGGCCCGGGGAGCTGTTTTTT
CDR3: CASSVTWPGELFF
size: few
D: NA
V: TRBV5-1
J: TRBJ2-2

DNA: TGTGCCAGCAGCTCGTACGGGACTTCTACGGGAAAACTGTTTTTT
CDR3: CASSSYGTSTGKLFF
size: few
D: NA
V: TRBV5-4
J: TRBJ1-4

DNA: TGTGCCAGCAGTGAACTTGTTCGGGACACCTCCTACGAGCAGTACTTC
CDR3: CASSELVRDTSYEQYF
size: few
D: NA
V: TRBV6-1
J: TRBJ2-7

DNA: TGCGCCAGCAGCTTGGACAGTGAGAAGTACTTC
CDR3: CASSLDSEKYF
size: many
D: NA
V: TRBV5-1
J: TRBJ2-4

DNA: TGTGCCAGCGGGGGTGCTCCGACAGATACGCAGTATTTT
CDR3: CASGGAPTDTQYF
size: NA
D: NA
V: TRBV28
J: TRBJ2-3

DNA: TGTGCCACCAGCAGAGGAGGTAGCAATCAGCCCCAGCATTTT
CDR3: CATSRGGSNQPQHF
size: NA
D: NA
V: TRBV15
J: TRBJ1-5

DNA: TGTGCCAGCAGCGCGGGGGCCCCCAGAGGAAACTATGGCTACACCTTC
CDR3: CASSAGAPRGNYGYTF
size: NA
D: NA
V: TRBV9
J: TRBJ1-2

DNA: TGTGCCAGCAGAGTGAGACAGGGCAATCAGCCCCAGCATTTT
CDR3: CASRVRQGNQPQHF
size: few
D: NA
V: TRBV2
J: TRBJ1-5

DNA: TGTGCCATCAGCAGGCGGGAACAAGAGACCCAGTACTTC
CDR3: CAISRREQETQYF
size: few
D: NA
V: TRBV10-3
J: TRBJ2-5

DNA: TGTGCCAGCAGTGAAAGGAGGACAGCCGGCAATGAGCAGTTCTTC
CDR3: CASSERRTAGNEQFF
size: NA
D: NA
V: TRBV6-1
J: TRBJ2-1

DNA: TGCGCCAGCAGTGAGTCGGGGGGCATAAACACCGGGGAGCTGTTTTTT
CDR3: CASSESGGINTGELFF
size: NA
D: NA
V: TRBV10-2
J: TRBJ2-2

DNA: TGTGCCAGCAGCCCGGACAGGGTCGGTGAAAAACTGTTTTTT
CDR3: CASSPDRVGEKLFF
size: NA
D: TRBD1
V: TRBV28
J: TRBJ1-4

DNA: TGTGCCAGCTCTCTAACAGGGGTGGCTGAAGCTTTCTTT
CDR3: CASSLTGVAEAFF
size: NA
D: TRBD1
V: TRBV18
J: TRBJ1-1

DNA: TGTGCCAGCAGCGTAGGTGTCTTGAACACTGAAGCTTTCTTT
CDR3: CASSVGVLNTEAFF
size: NA
D: NA
V: TRBV9
J: TRBJ1-1

DNA: TGTGCCAGCTCCGGGGGCGTTGAGCAGTTCTTC
CDR3: CASSGGVEQFF
size: few
D: NA
V: TRBV7-3
J: TRBJ2-1

DNA: TGTGCCAGCAGCCCTTGGGGGGCCCCGGAGCAGTACTTC
CDR3: CASSPWGAPEQYF
size: NA
D: NA
V: TRBV11-1
J: TRBJ2-7

DNA: TGCAGCGCCATGGGGGCCACCTACAATGAGCAGTTCTTC
CDR3: CSAMGATYNEQFF
size: NA
D: NA
V: TRBV29-1
J: TRBJ2-1